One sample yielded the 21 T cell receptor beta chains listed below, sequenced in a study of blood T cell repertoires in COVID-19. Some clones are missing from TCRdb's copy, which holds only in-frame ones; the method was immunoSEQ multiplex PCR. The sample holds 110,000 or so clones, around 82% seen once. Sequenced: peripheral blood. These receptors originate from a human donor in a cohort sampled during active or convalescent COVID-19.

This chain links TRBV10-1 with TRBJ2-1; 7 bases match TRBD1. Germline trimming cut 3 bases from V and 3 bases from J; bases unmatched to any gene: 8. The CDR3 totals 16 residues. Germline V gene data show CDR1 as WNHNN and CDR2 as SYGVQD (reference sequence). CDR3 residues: CASSDPNRGGYNEQFF. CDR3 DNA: TGCGCCAGCAGTGACCCTAACAGGGGCGGCTACAATGAGCAGTTCTTC.

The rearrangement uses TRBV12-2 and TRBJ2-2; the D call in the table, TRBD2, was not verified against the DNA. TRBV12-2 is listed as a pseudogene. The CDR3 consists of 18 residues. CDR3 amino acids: CASRLGGTSGTNTGELFF. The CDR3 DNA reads TGTGCAAGTCGCTTAGGAGGTACTAGCGGAACGAACACCGGGGAGCTGTTTTTT.

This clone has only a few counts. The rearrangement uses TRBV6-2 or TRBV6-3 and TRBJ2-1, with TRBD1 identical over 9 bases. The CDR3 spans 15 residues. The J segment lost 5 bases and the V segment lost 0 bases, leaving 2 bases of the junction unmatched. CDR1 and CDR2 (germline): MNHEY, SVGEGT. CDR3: CASSYSTGGHNEQFF. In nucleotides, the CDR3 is TGTGCCAGCAGTTACTCGACAGGGGGTCACAATGAGCAGTTCTTC.

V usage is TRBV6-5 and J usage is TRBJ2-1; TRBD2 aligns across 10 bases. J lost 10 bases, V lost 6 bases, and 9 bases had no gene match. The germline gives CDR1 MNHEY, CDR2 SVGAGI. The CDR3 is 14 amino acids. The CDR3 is CASRSGGASSEQFF. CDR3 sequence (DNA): TGTGCCAGCAGGAGCGGGGGGGCCTCGTCAGAGCAGTTCTTC.

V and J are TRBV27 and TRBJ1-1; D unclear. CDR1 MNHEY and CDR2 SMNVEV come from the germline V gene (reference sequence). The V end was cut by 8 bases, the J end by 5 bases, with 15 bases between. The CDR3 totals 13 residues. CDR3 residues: CASLDLRGTEAFF. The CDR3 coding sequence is TGTGCCAGCTTGGACCTCCGGGGAACTGAAGCTTTCTTT.

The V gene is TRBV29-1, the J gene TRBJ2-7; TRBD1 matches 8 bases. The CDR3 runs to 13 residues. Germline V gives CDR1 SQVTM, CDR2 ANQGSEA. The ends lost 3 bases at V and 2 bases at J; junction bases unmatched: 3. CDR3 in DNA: TGCAGCGTTGACGAGACAGGGGCCTACGAGCAGTACTTC. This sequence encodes CSVDETGAYEQYF.

CDR3 loop: CASRYSGLATDTQYF. The CDR3 region has the DNA TGTGCCAGCAGATACTCGGGACTGGCCACAGATACGCAGTATTTT. This chain uses TRBV27 with TRBJ2-3, with D tentatively TRBD2 (6 bases). Looked up from germline, CDR1 is MNHEY and CDR2 is SMNVEV (reference sequence). The CDR3 loop spans 15 amino acids. The germline V and J ends were trimmed by 6 bases and 2 bases, with 15 bases remaining between them.

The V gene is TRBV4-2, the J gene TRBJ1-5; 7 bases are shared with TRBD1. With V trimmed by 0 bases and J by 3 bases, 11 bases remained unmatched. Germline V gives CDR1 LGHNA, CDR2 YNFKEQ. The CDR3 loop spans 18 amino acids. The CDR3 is CASSQEPAVQGNNQPQHF. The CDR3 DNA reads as TGTGCCAGCAGCCAAGAACCCGCGGTACAGGGGAACAATCAGCCCCAGCATTTT.

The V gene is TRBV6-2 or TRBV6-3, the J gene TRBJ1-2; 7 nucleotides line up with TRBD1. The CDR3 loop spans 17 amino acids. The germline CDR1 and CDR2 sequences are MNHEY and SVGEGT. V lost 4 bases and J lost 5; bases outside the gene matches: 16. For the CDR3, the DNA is TGTGCCAGCAGTTCCATTCTACGACAGGGTGTAGATTATGGCTACACCTTC. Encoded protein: CASSSILRQGVDYGYTF.

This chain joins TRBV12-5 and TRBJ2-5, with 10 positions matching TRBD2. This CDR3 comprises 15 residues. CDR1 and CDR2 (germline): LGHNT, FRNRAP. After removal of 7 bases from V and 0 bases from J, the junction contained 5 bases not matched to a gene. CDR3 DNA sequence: TGTGCTAGTGTCAAAGCGGGGGGGTACCAAGAGACCCAGTACTTC. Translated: CASVKAGGYQETQYF.

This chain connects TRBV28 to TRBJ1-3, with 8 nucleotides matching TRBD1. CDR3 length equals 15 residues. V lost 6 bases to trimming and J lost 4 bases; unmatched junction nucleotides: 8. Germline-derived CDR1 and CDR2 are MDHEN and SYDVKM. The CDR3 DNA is TGTGCCAGCAGCCCCTCGGACAGGGTGGGAAACACCATATATTTT. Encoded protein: CASSPSDRVGNTIYF.

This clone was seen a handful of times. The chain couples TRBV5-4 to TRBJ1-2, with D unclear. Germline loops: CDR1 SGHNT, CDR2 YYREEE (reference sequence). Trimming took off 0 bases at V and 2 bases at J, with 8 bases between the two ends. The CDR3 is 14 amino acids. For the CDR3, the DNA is TGTGCCAGCAGCTTGGGCAGGTACAACTATGGCTACACCTTC. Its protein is CASSLGRYNYGYTF.

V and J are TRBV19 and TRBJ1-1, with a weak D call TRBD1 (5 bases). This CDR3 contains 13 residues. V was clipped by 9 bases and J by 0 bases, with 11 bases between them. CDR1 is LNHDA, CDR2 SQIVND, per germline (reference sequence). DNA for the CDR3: TGTGCCAGCCTGGGACTGATGAACACTGAAGCTTTCTTT. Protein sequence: CASLGLMNTEAFF.

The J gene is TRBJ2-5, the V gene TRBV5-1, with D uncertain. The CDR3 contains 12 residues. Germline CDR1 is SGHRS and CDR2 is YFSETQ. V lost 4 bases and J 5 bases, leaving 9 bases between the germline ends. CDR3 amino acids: CASSQLGETQYF. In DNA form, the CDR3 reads TGCGCCAGCAGCCAGTTGGGCGAGACCCAGTACTTC.

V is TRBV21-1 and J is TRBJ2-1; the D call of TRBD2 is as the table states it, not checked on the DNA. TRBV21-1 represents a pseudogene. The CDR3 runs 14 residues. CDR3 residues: CASSKTGGSPAQFF. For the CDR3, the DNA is TGTGCCAGCAGCAAAACTGGGGGGTCCCCGGCGCAGTTCTTC.

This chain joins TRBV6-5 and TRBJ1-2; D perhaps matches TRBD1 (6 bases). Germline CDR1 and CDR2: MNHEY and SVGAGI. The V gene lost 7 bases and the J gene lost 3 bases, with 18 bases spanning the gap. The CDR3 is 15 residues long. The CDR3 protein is CASTHGAGVHYGYTF. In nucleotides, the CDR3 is TGTGCCAGCACCCACGGGGCAGGGGTCCACTATGGCTACACCTTC.

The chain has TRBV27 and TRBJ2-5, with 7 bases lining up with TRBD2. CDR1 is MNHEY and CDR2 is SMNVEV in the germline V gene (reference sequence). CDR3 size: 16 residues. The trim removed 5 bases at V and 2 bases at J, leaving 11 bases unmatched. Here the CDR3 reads CASSEDGTKLQETQYF. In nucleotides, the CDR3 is TGTGCCAGCAGTGAAGACGGGACTAAACTACAAGAGACCCAGTACTTC.

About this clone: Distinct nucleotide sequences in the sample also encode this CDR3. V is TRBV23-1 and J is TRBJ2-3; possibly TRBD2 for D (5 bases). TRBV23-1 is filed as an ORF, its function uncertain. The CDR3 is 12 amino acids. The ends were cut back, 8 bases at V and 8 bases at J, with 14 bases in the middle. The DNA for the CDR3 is TGCGCCAGCGTTGAGGGAGTGGGTACGCAGTATTTT. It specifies CASVEGVGTQYF.

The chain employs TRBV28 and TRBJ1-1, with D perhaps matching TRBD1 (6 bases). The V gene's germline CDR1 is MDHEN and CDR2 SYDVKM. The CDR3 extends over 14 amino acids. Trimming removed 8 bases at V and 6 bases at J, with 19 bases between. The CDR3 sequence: CASLLGRGAAEAFF. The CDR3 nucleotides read TGTGCCAGCTTACTTGGGCGGGGGGCCGCTGAAGCTTTCTTT.

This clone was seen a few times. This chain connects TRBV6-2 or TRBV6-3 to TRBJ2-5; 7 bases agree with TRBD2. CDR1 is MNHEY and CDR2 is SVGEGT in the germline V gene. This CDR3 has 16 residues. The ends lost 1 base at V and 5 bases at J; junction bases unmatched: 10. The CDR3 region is CASSYWAGEVEETQYF. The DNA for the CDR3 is TGTGCCAGCAGTTACTGGGCGGGAGAGGTTGAGGAGACCCAGTACTTC.

CDR3 in amino acids: CASSLGGDYPYEQYF. CDR3 DNA: TGTGCCAGCAGCTTAGGGGGGGACTACCCCTACGAGCAGTACTTC. V gene TRBV7-8 combines with J gene TRBJ2-7; 7 bases are shared with TRBD2. With V trimmed by 1 base and J by 2 bases, 5 bases remained unmatched. Germline-derived CDR1 and CDR2 are SGHVS and FQNEAQ. This CDR3 is built from 15 residues.